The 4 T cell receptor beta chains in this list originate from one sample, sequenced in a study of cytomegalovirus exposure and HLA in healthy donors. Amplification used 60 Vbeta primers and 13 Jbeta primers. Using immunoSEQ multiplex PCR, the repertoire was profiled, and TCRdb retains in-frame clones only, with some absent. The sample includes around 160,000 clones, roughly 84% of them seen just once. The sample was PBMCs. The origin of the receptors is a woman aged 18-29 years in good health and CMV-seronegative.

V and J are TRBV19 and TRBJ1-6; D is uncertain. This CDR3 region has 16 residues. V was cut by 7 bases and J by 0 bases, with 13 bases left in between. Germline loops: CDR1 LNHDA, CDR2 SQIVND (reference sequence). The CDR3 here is CASTPTVSSYNSPLHF. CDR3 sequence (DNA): TGTGCCAGTACCCCCACCGTGAGCTCCTATAATTCACCCCTCCACTTT. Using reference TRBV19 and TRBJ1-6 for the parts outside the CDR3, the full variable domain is DGGITQSPKYLFRKEGQNVTLSCEQNLNHDAMYWYRQDPGQGLRLIYYSQIVNDFQKGDIAEGYSVSREKKESFPLTVTSAQKNPTAFYLCASTPTVSSYNSPLHFGNGTRLTVT.

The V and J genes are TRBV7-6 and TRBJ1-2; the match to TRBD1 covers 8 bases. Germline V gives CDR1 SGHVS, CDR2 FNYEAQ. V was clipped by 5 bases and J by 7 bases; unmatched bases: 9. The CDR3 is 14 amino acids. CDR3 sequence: CASSRIQGAGGYTF. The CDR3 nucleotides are TGTGCCAGCAGCCGGATTCAGGGGGCCGGTGGCTACACCTTC.

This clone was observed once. The CDR3 protein is CASGLNNYGYTF. Here the CDR3 DNA reads TGTGCCAGCGGCCTGAATAACTATGGCTACACCTTC. The chain combines TRBV2 with TRBJ1-2; D call uncertain. The CDR3 sequence is 12 residues long. Trimming removed 8 bases from V and 1 base from J, with 8 bases in between. Germline V gives CDR1 SNHLY, CDR2 FYNNEI. The full variable domain, its missing parts supplied by reference TRBV2 and TRBJ1-2, is EPEVTQTPSHQVTQMGQEVILRCVPISNHLYFYWYRQILGQKVEFLVSFYNNEISEKSEIFDDQFSVERPDGSNFTLKIRSTKLEDSAMYFCASGLNNYGYTFGSGTRLTVV.

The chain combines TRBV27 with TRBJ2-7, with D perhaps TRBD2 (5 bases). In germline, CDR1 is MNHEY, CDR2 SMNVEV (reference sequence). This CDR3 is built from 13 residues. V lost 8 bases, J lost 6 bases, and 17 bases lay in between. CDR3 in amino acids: CASRTAPAGEQYF. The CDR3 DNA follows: TGTGCCAGCCGAACAGCACCCGCGGGCGAGCAGTACTTC.